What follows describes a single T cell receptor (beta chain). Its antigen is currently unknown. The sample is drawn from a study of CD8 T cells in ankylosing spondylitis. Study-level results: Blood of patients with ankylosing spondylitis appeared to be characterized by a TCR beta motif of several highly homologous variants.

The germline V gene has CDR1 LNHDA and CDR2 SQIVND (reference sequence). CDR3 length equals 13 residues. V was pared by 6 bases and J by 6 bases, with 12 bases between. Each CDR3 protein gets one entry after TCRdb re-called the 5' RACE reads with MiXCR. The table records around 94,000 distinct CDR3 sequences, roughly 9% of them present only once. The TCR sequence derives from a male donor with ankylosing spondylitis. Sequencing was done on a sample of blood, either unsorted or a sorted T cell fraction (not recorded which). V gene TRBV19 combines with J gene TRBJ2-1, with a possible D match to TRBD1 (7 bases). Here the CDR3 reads CASSRGTANEQFF. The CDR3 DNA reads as TGTGCCAGTAGCCGCGGGACAGCCAATGAGCAGTTCTTC.